The sequence of this TCR beta chain was determined in a study of T cell changes during pregnancy in multiple sclerosis. Sequencing used immunoSEQ multiplex PCR; TCRdb keeps in-frame clones, though not all of them. This table holds 40,000 to 55,000 clones, 85% to 95% found once. CDR1 is SGHTA, CDR2 FQGNSA, per germline. Trimming took off 2 bases at V and 0 bases at J, with 11 bases between the two ends. CDR3 length: 16 residues. The rearrangement joins TRBV7-2 to TRBJ2-1; D is ambiguous. This sample comprised CD4+ T cells from peripheral blood mononuclear cells, obtained in the third trimester of pregnancy. This receptor was taken from a female donor with multiple sclerosis, enrolled in a pregnancy study. The CDR3 loop reads CASSLIHLSSYNEQFF. CDR3 bases: TGTGCCAGCAGCTTAATCCACTTAAGCTCCTACAATGAGCAGTTCTTC. Using reference TRBV7-2 and TRBJ2-1 for the parts outside the CDR3, the full variable domain is GAGVSQSPSNKVTEKGKDVELRCDPISGHTALYWYRQSLGQGLEFLIYFQGNSAPDKSGLPSDRFSAERTGGSVSTLTIQRTQQEDSAVYLCASSLIHLSSYNEQFFGPGTRLTVL.